The T cell receptor (beta chain) under discussion was sequenced for a study of regulatory T cells in long-lasting Graves disease. The CDR3 extends over 12 amino acids. V lost 6 bases to trimming and J lost 5 bases, with 7 bases between them. Germline CDR1 reads MDHEN; CDR2 reads SYDVKM. The time point is: newly diagnosed GD, antithyroid drugs for less than 3 months. PBMC-derived RNA was used for the TCR library. Diagnoses of Graves' disease were made by American Thyroid Association guidelines. The authors built TCR beta libraries using iRepertoire HTBI primers and Arm-PCR of CDR3 regions. TCRdb analysed the multiplex PCR reads with MiXCR anew, one entry per CDR3 protein. This table has 450,000 to 600,000 distinct CDR3 sequences, roughly 14% appearing once. At least ten counts were recorded for this clonotype. The sample also formed part of further work on T cells in Graves' hyperthyroidism and ophthalmopathy.

The chain recombines TRBV28 with TRBJ2-2; D gene ambiguous. This specimen consisted of peripheral blood mononuclear cells (PBMCs), obtained at new diagnosis, from a patient treated with antithyroid drugs. The clonotype originates from a man aged 30 to 45 with Graves disease. CDR3: CASRSGTGELFF. CDR3 in DNA: TGTGCCAGCAGGTCAGGAACCGGGGAGCTGTTTTTT.